This TCR beta chain was recovered during a study of shared clonotypes between healthy human individuals. Study-level background: A donor's plate count was three for CD4 naive and three for CD4 memory; CD8 naive had two and CD8 memory one.

The length of the CDR3 is 15 residues. Germline loops: CDR1 GTSNPN, CDR2 SVGIG (reference sequence). V lost 0 bases, J lost 6 bases, and 5 bases stayed unmatched. For this clone: Its specificity is unknown.

TCRdb keeps only in-frame clones here, not all; method: immunoSEQ multiplex PCR. This sample has roughly 2.2 million clones, with 80% to 95% found just once. Overall study results and limits: Estimated richness values were generally larger in naive subsets than in memory subsets. The sole specimen, blood, was sampled, and tissue repertoires likely differ.

Caucasian adults living in Nashville, Tennessee, provided all samples. The sequence derives from a man between 18 and 29 years old in good health. Some clones in this sample may be carry-over from other donors' samples. The V and J genes are TRBV30 and TRBJ1-6, with 7 bases identical to TRBD1. Sequencing was carried out using naive CD4+ T cells from PBMCs. Subset defined: CD45RA+ positively selected. This CDR3 is CAWSVLTGSNSPLHF. CDR3 nucleotide sequence: TGTGCCTGGAGTGTTCTGACAGGGAGTAATTCACCCCTCCACTTT.